This T cell receptor (beta chain) was obtained from a study of T-cell reconstitution after alpha-beta-depleted transplantation in children. Germline-derived CDR1 and CDR2 are SQVTM and ANQGSEA. The CDR3 is 12 amino acids. V gave up 3 bases and J gave up 5 bases, with 11 bases separating them. TCRbeta library preparation incorporated unique molecular identifiers. One entry per CDR3 protein, called by TCRdb with MiXCR from the PCR reads. The sample has 500,000 or so distinct CDR3 sequences, 30% to 35% seen once. This clonotype has just a few counts. This clonotype was sampled from a human donor who donated a stem cell graft to a child with aplastic anemia. V is TRBV29-1 and J is TRBJ2-7; tentative D call: TRBD2 (6 bases). The material was PBMCs from the stem cell graft donor, obtained from the stem cell graft. Here the CDR3 reads CSVDVGGDEQYF. The DNA of the CDR3 is TGCAGCGTTGATGTGGGGGGTGACGAGCAGTACTTC.